What follows are 21 T cell receptor beta chains derived from one specimen sequenced in a study of T cell responses to AZD1222 COVID-19 vaccine. The assay was immunoSEQ multiplex PCR, and TCRdb's table has in-frame clones only and misses some. The repertoire holds about 170,000 clones, with over 90% as singletons. The material was peripheral blood, obtained on day 0 of AZD1222 vaccination. The receptor set was obtained from an adult in good health.

The chain combines TRBV5-6 with TRBJ1-2; no clear D. Germline V lookup: CDR1 SGHDT, CDR2 YYEEEE. Trimming cost V 3 bases and J 4 bases, with 22 bases left between them. The CDR3 length is 17 residues. The CDR3 loop reads CASSSRAGRHLGYGYTF. The CDR3 coding sequence is TGTGCCAGCAGCTCCCGGGCAGGTCGCCACCTAGGCTATGGCTACACCTTC.

The chain carries TRBV6-5 and TRBJ2-5; the D is unclear. Germline V gene data show CDR1 as MNHEY and CDR2 as SVGAGI. V was shortened by 6 bases and J by 6 bases, with 17 bases between the two germline ends. The CDR3 consists of 14 residues. The CDR3 loop is CASSRTRNSQTQYF. The CDR3 DNA sequence: TGTGCCAGCAGCCGTACTCGTAATAGCCAGACCCAGTACTTC.

The chain joins TRBV27 to TRBJ1-2; possibly TRBD1 for D (5 bases). Germline CDR1 and CDR2: MNHEY and SMNVEV (reference sequence). Trimming took 4 bases from V and 6 from J, leaving 15 bases between them. CDR3 length equals 14 residues. The CDR3 DNA is TGTGCCAGCAGTTCGTGGGGTTTAGGGGATGGCTACACCTTC. Translation gives CASSSWGLGDGYTF.

The chain has TRBV25-1 and TRBJ1-6; 9 bases align to TRBD1. This CDR3 is 15 amino acids long. The germline CDR1 and CDR2 sequences are MGHDK and SYGVNS. The V segment lost 5 bases and the J segment 6 bases; nucleotides outside the gene matches: 5. This CDR3 reads CASSRTGVGNSPLHF. As DNA, the CDR3 is TGTGCCAGCAGTAGGACAGGGGTAGGTAATTCACCCCTCCACTTT.

The V and J genes are TRBV7-8 and TRBJ1-2, with 8 bases that match TRBD1. The length of the CDR3 is 14 residues. Germline assignment: CDR1 SGHVS and CDR2 FQNEAQ. The junction had 2 bases not matched to a gene; V was cut back by 1 base and J by 4 bases. For the CDR3, the DNA is TGTGCCAGCAGCTTAGGGACAGGGTCCTATGGCTACACCTTC. Translation: CASSLGTGSYGYTF.

This chain connects TRBV10-1 to TRBJ2-1; 8 nucleotides align to TRBD1. Germline trimming cut 2 bases from V and 0 bases from J; bases unmatched to any gene: 6. Germline V gives CDR1 WNHNN, CDR2 SYGVQD (reference sequence). This CDR3 is built from 17 residues. This CDR3 reads CASSEPSTGGSYNEQFF. CDR3 DNA: TGCGCCAGCAGTGAGCCCTCCACAGGGGGCTCCTACAATGAGCAGTTCTTC.

This chain uses TRBV19 with TRBJ2-7; 8 bases align to TRBD1. Germline CDR1 LNHDA, CDR2 SQIVND (reference sequence). V lost 6 bases, J lost 5 bases, and 9 bases stayed unmatched. The CDR3 spans 14 residues. CDR3 protein: CASRPTGGPHEQYF. The CDR3 region has the DNA TGTGCCAGTAGACCAACAGGGGGACCCCACGAGCAGTACTTC.

This clone was counted a single time. The chain employs TRBV5-5 and TRBJ1-6, with D possibly being TRBD1 (5 bases). CDR1 is SGHKS, CDR2 YYEKEE, per germline (reference sequence). This CDR3 is built from 14 residues. Trimming took 3 bases from V and 7 from J, leaving 11 bases between them. Here the CDR3 reads CASSSPGGNSPLHF. In nucleotides, the CDR3 is TGTGCCAGCAGCTCCCCTGGGGGAAATTCACCCCTCCACTTT.

The J gene is TRBJ2-2, the V gene TRBV5-1; D not resolved. The CDR3 is made up of 14 amino acids. Germline CDR1 SGHRS, CDR2 YFSETQ. V gave up 1 base and J gave up 2 bases, with 6 bases separating them. The CDR3 sequence: CASSLSTNTGELFF. CDR3 sequence (DNA): TGCGCCAGCAGCTTGTCCACTAACACCGGGGAGCTGTTTTTT.

This chain joins TRBV4-1 and TRBJ2-2; no reliable D call. CDR3 length: 12 amino acids. Germline V CDR1 and CDR2: MGHRA, YSYEKL. Trimming removed 1 base from V and 8 bases from J, with 5 bases in between. In nucleotides, the CDR3 is TGCGCCAGCAGCCAAGTCGCGGGGGAGCTGTTTTTT. The encoded protein is CASSQVAGELFF.

The V gene is TRBV6-5, the J gene TRBJ1-6; a possible D gene is TRBD1 (5 bases). The ends were cut back, 2 bases at V and 4 bases at J, with 6 bases in the middle. The CDR3 spans 14 residues. CDR1 and CDR2 from the germline V gene are MNHEY and SVGAGI. The CDR3 sequence is CASSYEGYNSPLHF. CDR3 sequence (DNA): TGTGCCAGCAGTTACGAGGGGTATAATTCACCCCTCCACTTT.

The chain uses TRBV6-6 and TRBJ2-7; D is possibly TRBD2 (6 bases). V was shortened by 9 bases and J by 5 bases, with 17 bases between the two germline ends. The CDR3 runs to 13 residues. Germline V gene lookup returns CDR1 MNHNY and CDR2 SVGAGI (reference sequence). CDR3 coding DNA: TGTGCCAGTCGATCTGGGGACTCAGACGAGCAGTACTTC. It yields the protein CASRSGDSDEQYF.

The V and J genes are TRBV7-9 and TRBJ1-4; D unresolved. Trimming removed 7 bases at V and 7 bases at J, with 22 bases between. Germline lookup yields CDR1 SEHNR and CDR2 FQNEAQ (reference sequence). The CDR3 is made up of 16 amino acids. The CDR3 reads CASTKIRSAWGEKLFF. As DNA, the CDR3 is TGTGCCAGCACGAAGATCCGATCAGCGTGGGGTGAAAAACTGTTTTTT.

The CDR3: CASSLAGQGTLHF. The CDR3 DNA reads TGCGCCAGCAGCTTGGCTGGACAGGGTACCCTCCACTTT. The rearrangement joins TRBV5-1 to TRBJ1-6; TRBD1 agrees at 8 bases. V dropped 0 bases and J dropped 14; count of bases not matched to a gene: 4. Germline CDR1 and CDR2: SGHRS and YFSETQ. The CDR3 extends over 13 amino acids. The variable domain in full, completed from reference TRBV5-1 and TRBJ1-6, reads KAGVTQTPRYLIKTRGQQVTLSCSPISGHRSVSWYQQTPGQGLQFLFEYFSETQRNKGNFPGRFSGRQFSNSRSEMNVSTLELGDSALYLCASSLAGQGTLHFGNGTRLTVT.

This clone has a single count. J is TRBJ2-7 and V is TRBV5-1; 8 bases match TRBD1. Germline assignment: CDR1 SGHRS and CDR2 YFSETQ. The CDR3 length is 14 residues. The J segment lost 6 bases and the V segment lost 4 bases, leaving 9 bases of the junction unmatched. The CDR3 nucleotides are TGCGCCAGCAGCAAGGACAGGGTAGGGAGCGAGCAGTACTTC. Translated, it gives CASSKDRVGSEQYF.

The genes are TRBV6-5 and TRBJ2-1, with TRBD2 matching over 9 bases. CDR1 and CDR2 from the germline V gene are MNHEY and SVGAGI. The CDR3 runs 14 residues. V dropped 2 bases and J dropped 7; count of bases not matched to a gene: 3. The CDR3 DNA is TGTGCCAGCAGTTACGGACTAGCGCGGAATGAGCAGTTCTTC. Its protein product is CASSYGLARNEQFF.

V gene TRBV5-1 combines with J gene TRBJ1-1; the D is unclear. CDR1 is SGHRS and CDR2 is YFSETQ in the germline V gene. Trimming took 4 bases from V and 1 from J, leaving 17 bases between them. The CDR3 is 16 residues long. DNA for the CDR3: TGCGCCAGCAGCATCGGGTCAGCGCGACCGAACACTGAAGCTTTCTTT. Translated, it gives CASSIGSARPNTEAFF.

The V gene is TRBV6-5, the J gene TRBJ2-1; D gene unclear. The CDR3 totals 14 residues. Germline loops: CDR1 MNHEY, CDR2 SVGAGI. The V and J ends lost 2 bases and 9 bases respectively, with 14 bases between them. The CDR3 coding sequence is TGTGCCAGCAGTTACGGGTTTAATGGAGTTGAGCAGTTCTTC. As protein: CASSYGFNGVEQFF.

This chain uses TRBV5-8 with TRBJ2-1; D is unclear. CDR1 and CDR2 from the germline V gene are SGHTS and YDEGEE. The CDR3 runs 13 residues. V was clipped by 7 bases and J by 1 base, with 9 bases between them. This CDR3 is CASHLGSYNEQFF. In DNA, the CDR3 is TGTGCCAGCCACCTAGGGTCCTACAATGAGCAGTTCTTC.

The chain has TRBV30 and TRBJ1-6; possible D gene TRBD1, 5 bases. Germline assignment: CDR1 GTSNPN and CDR2 SVGIG (reference sequence). This CDR3 has 13 amino acids. Trimming took off 6 bases at V and 6 bases at J, with 12 bases between the two ends. The CDR3 bases are TGTGCCTGTGCGTGGGACCTTAATTCACCCCTCCACTTT. It translates to CACAWDLNSPLHF.

This clone is labeled as medium-sized (0.01 to 0.1%). The CDR3 coding sequence is TGTGCCAGCAGCTCTCGAACAGGGGCTTCGGGCTACACCTTC. Translation: CASSSRTGASGYTF. This chain joins TRBV5-6 and TRBJ1-2, with 7 bases identical to TRBD1. Trimming removed 3 bases from V and 8 bases from J; junction bases left unmatched: 10. This CDR3 is 14 amino acids long. CDR1 is SGHDT, CDR2 YYEEEE, per germline.